One and the same sample provided the 14 T cell receptor beta chains below, sequenced in a study of identical twins. TCRdb re-analysed the 5' RACE reads in MiXCR, keeping a single row per CDR3 protein. The table shows hundreds of thousands of distinct CDR3 sequences, with roughly 24% occurring only once. These sequences were also reported in another study, on T cells expressing NK-cell markers.

Sequenced material: CD4+ T cells sorted from blood. Every receptor here comes from a woman aged 18-35 years in good health.

The chain uses TRBV6-1 and TRBJ2-7, with D tentatively TRBD2 (6 bases). The germline V gene encodes CDR1 MNHNS and CDR2 SASEGT. The CDR3 sequence is 11 residues long. V gave up 3 bases and J gave up 11 bases, with 11 bases separating them. The CDR3 here is CASSDSEREYF. The CDR3 DNA sequence: TGTGCCAGCAGTGATAGCGAGCGGGAGTACTTC.

The chain combines TRBV12-3 or TRBV12-4 with TRBJ1-1; TRBD1 might be the D (6 bases). Trimming cost V 6 bases and J 6 bases, with 26 bases left between them. The CDR3 spans 17 residues. The CDR3 region has the DNA TGTGCCAGCAGAAATAATGGGGGGGCGAGGGATGGCCCTGAAGCTTTCTTT. Translating gives CASRNNGGARDGPEAFF.

This clonotype has more than one count but fewer than ten. The chain has TRBV9 and TRBJ2-7; 11 nucleotides match TRBD2. Germline V gene data show CDR1 as SGDLS and CDR2 as YYNGEE. The CDR3 runs to 17 residues. With 0 bases clipped from V and 6 bases from J, the junction kept 11 bases outside the gene matches. In nucleotides, the CDR3 is TGTGCCAGCAGCGTAGGGGGCACTAGCGGGAGAGTTGGCGAGCAGTACTTC. As protein: CASSVGGTSGRVGEQYF.

The chain employs TRBV6-1 and TRBJ1-1; D not resolved. The CDR3 runs 15 residues. V was shortened by 6 bases and J by 0 bases, with 14 bases between the two germline ends. Germline V lookup: CDR1 MNHNS, CDR2 SASEGT. CDR3 DNA sequence: TGTGCCAGCAGCCTCGCCGGACGGTTGAACACTGAAGCTTTCTTT. This gives the protein CASSLAGRLNTEAFF.

This clonotype showed up just a few times. This chain links TRBV2 with TRBJ2-3; 8 positions agree with TRBD2. The germline gives CDR1 SNHLY, CDR2 FYNNEI. The CDR3 contains 14 residues. V gave up 8 bases and J gave up 2 bases; unmatched junction bases: 6. The CDR3: CASGVAGPTDTQYF. The CDR3 DNA reads as TGTGCCAGCGGCGTAGCGGGACCCACAGATACGCAGTATTTT.

This chain links TRBV5-1 with TRBJ2-7; TRBD2 is a possible D gene (5 bases). V shed 2 bases and J shed 3 bases, with 9 bases lying between them. The CDR3 totals 13 residues. The germline V gene has CDR1 SGHRS and CDR2 YFSETQ. The CDR3 DNA reads as TGCGCCAGCAGCTTCGACGGGAACTACGAGCAGTACTTC. This encodes CASSFDGNYEQYF.

CDR3 protein: CAISDTRGNTEAFF. The CDR3 DNA is TGTGCCATCAGTGATACCAGGGGGAACACTGAAGCTTTCTTT. J is TRBJ1-1 and V is TRBV10-3; possibly TRBD1 for D (6 bases). The germline V gene encodes CDR1 ENHRY and CDR2 SYGVKD. The CDR3 loop spans 14 amino acids. Trimming cost V 3 bases and J 1 base, with 9 bases left between them.

The chain couples TRBV20-1 to TRBJ1-5; possible D gene TRBD1, 6 bases. The CDR3 is 13 amino acids. CDR1 is DFQATT, CDR2 SNEGSKA, per germline (reference sequence). Trimming removed 6 bases at V and 3 bases at J, with 12 bases between. DNA for the CDR3: TGCAGTGCAGGACGGACAGACAATCAGCCCCAGCATTTT. Its protein product is CSAGRTDNQPQHF.

The CDR3 here is CASSLRFAEDTQYF. Here the CDR3 DNA reads TGTGCCAGCAGCTTGCGCTTTGCCGAGGATACGCAGTATTTT. This chain connects TRBV11-2 to TRBJ2-3; D is uncertain. Germline CDR1 reads SGHAT; CDR2 reads FQNNGV. V lost 3 bases, J lost 6 bases, and 13 bases lay in between. There are 14 residues in the CDR3.

This chain connects TRBV20-1 to TRBJ2-1; D not certain. The germline V gene encodes CDR1 DFQATT and CDR2 SNEGSKA (reference sequence). The CDR3 has 15 residues. V shed 6 bases and J shed 0 bases, with 15 bases lying between them. For the CDR3, the DNA is TGCAGTGCGCGGATCGGACGGTCCTCCTACAATGAGCAGTTCTTC. Its translation is CSARIGRSSYNEQFF.

The rearrangement joins TRBV10-2 to TRBJ2-7; D not resolved. This CDR3 comprises 13 residues. The ends were cut back, 3 bases at V and 6 bases at J, with 12 bases in the middle. From germline, CDR1 is WSHSY and CDR2 SAAADI. The CDR3 sequence: CASSEEEFTEQYF. CDR3 nucleotide sequence: TGCGCCAGCAGTGAAGAGGAATTTACCGAGCAGTACTTC.

The chain joins TRBV20-1 to TRBJ2-5; 7 bases map to TRBD2. Germline CDR1 is DFQATT and CDR2 is SNEGSKA (reference sequence). The junction had 11 bases not matched to a gene; V was cut back by 6 bases and J by 4 bases. This CDR3 region has 14 residues. The CDR3 protein is CSAVPGLVPETQYF. The CDR3 DNA is TGCAGTGCGGTACCTGGACTAGTTCCAGAGACCCAGTACTTC.

The V and J genes are TRBV15 and TRBJ1-2; no firm D call. The CDR3 has 14 amino acids. Trimming removed 0 bases at V and 2 bases at J, with 7 bases between. Germline loops: CDR1 LNHNV, CDR2 YYDKDF (reference sequence). The CDR3 DNA reads TGTGCCACCAGCAGAGATCCCAGGAACTATGGCTACACCTTC. This codes for CATSRDPRNYGYTF.

This sequence joins TRBV9 and TRBJ2-1, with D maybe TRBD2 (6 bases). V shed 6 bases and J shed 8 bases, with 21 bases lying between them. This CDR3 region has 15 residues. CDR1 and CDR2 (germline): SGDLS, YYNGEE. As DNA, the CDR3 is TGTGCCAGCACCGTGGGGGTCGGGAGTTGGGATGAGCAGTTCTTC. It encodes CASTVGVGSWDEQFF.